This T cell receptor (beta chain) is drawn from a study of PD-L1 blockade in urothelial cancer. In the study overall: Blood gave a median approximately 140,000 T cells. Overall study findings and caveats: Better survival was predicted by below-median pretreatment blood TCR clonality.

As concerns this clone: The antigen is not known.

Profiled with immunoSEQ multiplex PCR; TCRdb holds only in-frame clones, not every one. The data show some 52,000 clones, 77% seen once. CDR3 length equals 17 residues. The V gene's germline CDR1 is MGHRA and CDR2 YSYEKL. Trimming shortened V by 0 bases and J by 2 bases, and 14 bases separated the two germline ends. Patients' cancers were locally advanced or metastatic urothelial carcinomas. The genes are TRBV4-1 and TRBJ1-5; D is uncertain. The TCR comes from a man aged 65 to 79 with urothelial cancer. Sequencing used PBMCs, obtained around atezolizumab (anti-PD-L1) treatment. The CDR3 DNA sequence: TGCGCCAGCAGCCAAGATGGCAGCCTAGAGGGCAATCAGCCCCAGCATTTT. Its translation is CASSQDGSLEGNQPQHF.